The 20 T cell receptor beta chains given below trace back to one sample, sequenced in a study of cytomegalovirus exposure and HLA in healthy donors. Primers for the PCR totalled 60 Vbeta and 13 Jbeta. Sequencing was performed with immunoSEQ multiplex PCR; in TCRdb, only in-frame clones are kept and a portion is missing. The table includes around 140,000 clones, roughly 70% detected once. Sample: PBMCs. These receptors were collected from a man in his fifties in good health and CMV-seropositive.

This clone was detected a few times. The chain recombines TRBV19 with TRBJ2-2, with 7 bases aligning to TRBD2. The CDR3 has 14 residues. J lost 5 bases, V lost 7 bases, and 7 bases had no gene match. Germline assignment: CDR1 LNHDA and CDR2 SQIVND (reference sequence). The CDR3, as DNA: TGTGCCAGTAAAAAGCGGGAAGGGACCGGGGAGCTGTTTTTT. Translated: CASKKREGTGELFF.

The chain is built from TRBV10-3 and TRBJ2-2; 15 bases are shared with TRBD2. From germline, CDR1 is ENHRY and CDR2 SYGVKD. With 8 bases clipped from V and 1 base from J, the junction kept 5 bases outside the gene matches. The CDR3 runs to 17 residues. DNA of the CDR3: TGTGCCATCGGACTAGCGGGGGGGCCGAAGAACACCGGGGAGCTGTTTTTT. Protein: CAIGLAGGPKNTGELFF.

The gene calls are TRBV2 and TRBJ2-3, with TRBD2 matching over 9 bases. The CDR3 totals 15 residues. The germline V gene has CDR1 SNHLY and CDR2 FYNNEI. After removal of 6 bases from V and 3 bases from J, the junction contained 7 bases not matched to a gene. The CDR3 here is CASRAGGMRTDTQYF. In DNA, the CDR3 is TGTGCCAGCAGGGCGGGGGGGATGAGGACAGATACGCAGTATTTT.

This chain uses TRBV11-3 with TRBJ2-3; 7 nucleotides line up with TRBD2. From germline, CDR1 is SGHNT and CDR2 YENEEA. V shed 1 base, J shed 0 bases, and the junction held 7 bases outside the gene matches. The CDR3 sequence is 17 residues long. CDR3 nucleotide sequence: TGTGCCAGCAGCTTAGGAAGGGCGGGGGTAAGCACAGATACGCAGTATTTT. Its translation: CASSLGRAGVSTDTQYF. Complete variable domain (other parts from reference TRBV11-3 and TRBJ2-3): EAGVVQSPRYKIIEKKQPVAFWCNPISGHNTLYWYLQNLGQGPELLIRYENEEAVDDSQLPKDRFSAERLKGVDSTLKIQPAELGDSAVYLCASSLGRAGVSTDTQYFGPGTRLTVL.

Here the CDR3 reads CASSLFKQGAGETQYF. For the CDR3, the DNA is TGCGCCAGCAGTCTTTTTAAACAGGGGGCAGGAGAGACCCAGTACTTC. This chain links TRBV23-1 with TRBJ2-5, with 9 bases matching TRBD1. TRBV23-1 falls under the ORF class, with uncertain function. The J segment lost 4 bases and the V segment lost 4 bases, leaving 10 bases of the junction unmatched. This CDR3 is built from 16 residues.

This chain links TRBV11-3 with TRBJ2-3, with a tentative D call TRBD2 (6 bases). The CDR3 covers 15 residues. The germline V gene encodes CDR1 SGHNT and CDR2 YENEEA. V lost 4 bases and J lost 1, with 12 bases in between. The CDR3 is CASSSGEDRTDTQYF. In DNA, the CDR3 is TGTGCCAGCAGCTCTGGGGAGGACCGCACAGATACGCAGTATTTT.

The chain uses TRBV6-1 and TRBJ1-5; tentative D call: TRBD1 (6 bases). This CDR3 contains 20 residues. From germline, CDR1 is MNHNS and CDR2 SASEGT. With 0 bases removed from V and 1 base from J, the gap between germline ends came to 22 bases. The CDR3 bases are TGTGCCAGCAGTGAAGCCAGCGGGGGCCCAGGGTCGGGAAGCAATCAGCCCCAGCATTTT. It codes for CASSEASGGPGSGSNQPQHF.

This clone was observed a few times. The CDR3 sequence is CASSLGPLRSSGNTIYF. The DNA of the CDR3 is TGTGCCAGCAGCTTGGGTCCCCTTAGGAGCTCTGGAAACACCATATATTTT. The V and J genes are TRBV5-5 and TRBJ1-3; D gene unclear. CDR3 size: 17 residues. Deletions cut 0 bases from V and 0 bases from J, with 13 bases between. Germline V gene sequence: CDR1 SGHKS, CDR2 YYEKEE (reference sequence).

The chain uses TRBV11-2 and TRBJ2-5, with a tentative D call TRBD1 (5 bases). Looked up from germline, CDR1 is SGHAT and CDR2 is FQNNGV. V was shortened by 3 bases and J by 5 bases, with 7 bases between the two germline ends. This CDR3 region has 12 residues. The CDR3 region is CASSFRGETQYF. Written as DNA, the CDR3 is TGTGCCAGCAGCTTTAGGGGCGAGACCCAGTACTTC.

The chain links TRBV6-6 to TRBJ2-2, with D perhaps TRBD1 (6 bases). Germline V gene data show CDR1 as MNHNY and CDR2 as SVGAGI (reference sequence). V dropped 8 bases and J dropped 6 bases, with 16 bases sitting between them. The CDR3 runs 14 residues. CDR3 residues: CASRMGAGAGELFF. CDR3 coding DNA: TGTGCCAGCCGCATGGGGGCAGGGGCCGGGGAGCTGTTTTTT.

The V gene is TRBV4-3, the J gene TRBJ1-2; no firm D call. Trimming removed 0 bases at V and 8 bases at J, with 13 bases between. The CDR3 length is 14 residues. CDR1 is LGHNA and CDR2 is YSLEER in the germline V gene. The CDR3 loop is CASSQESGVGGYTF. The CDR3 DNA reads as TGCGCCAGCAGCCAAGAGTCCGGGGTAGGCGGCTACACCTTC.

J is TRBJ2-2 and V is TRBV19; unclear D gene. V was pared by 7 bases and J by 1 base, with 16 bases between. Germline assignment: CDR1 LNHDA and CDR2 SQIVND (reference sequence). This CDR3 region has 16 residues. CDR3 loop: CASTSMRDLNTGELFF. CDR3 coding DNA: TGTGCCAGTACCTCGATGCGAGACTTGAACACCGGGGAGCTGTTTTTT. Full variable domain (rest looked up from reference TRBV19 and TRBJ2-2): DGGITQSPKYLFRKEGQNVTLSCEQNLNHDAMYWYRQDPGQGLRLIYYSQIVNDFQKGDIAEGYSVSREKKESFPLTVTSAQKNPTAFYLCASTSMRDLNTGELFFGEGSRLTVL.

The rearrangement uses TRBV5-1 and TRBJ2-7, with 13 bases fitting TRBD2. CDR1 SGHRS and CDR2 YFSETQ come from the germline V gene. V shed 4 bases and J 2 bases; nucleotides not matched to a gene: 3. The CDR3 sequence is 15 residues long. CDR3 amino acids: CASSTSGRATYEQYF. The CDR3 DNA reads TGCGCCAGCAGCACTAGCGGGAGGGCCACCTACGAGCAGTACTTC.

This clone was observed a single time. The chain recombines TRBV29-1 with TRBJ1-1; no definite D call. Germline V lookup: CDR1 SQVTM, CDR2 ANQGSEA. Trimming pared 3 bases from V and 6 bases from J, leaving 14 bases between. This CDR3 contains 13 residues. The chain's CDR3 is CSVERHPFPEAFF. CDR3 DNA: TGCAGCGTTGAGCGACACCCCTTTCCTGAAGCTTTCTTT.

The chain has TRBV11-3 and TRBJ2-1; 11 bases map to TRBD2. Trimming took 5 bases from V and 6 from J; bases not matched to a gene: 6. The germline V gene encodes CDR1 SGHNT and CDR2 YENEEA. The CDR3 totals 15 residues. CDR3 sequence (DNA): TGTGCCAGCAGCCCCACTAGCGGGGGTTCCAATGAGCAGTTCTTC. It is translated as CASSPTSGGSNEQFF.

This clone was counted once. The chain recombines TRBV29-1 with TRBJ2-1; no clear D gene. CDR1 is SQVTM and CDR2 is ANQGSEA in the germline V gene. The CDR3 has 13 residues. Trimming stripped 6 bases from V and 6 bases from J, with 15 bases between. The CDR3 loop is CSVPVEIGNEQFF. The CDR3 nucleotides are TGCAGCGTGCCCGTAGAGATCGGCAATGAGCAGTTCTTC.

This chain joins TRBV5-1 and TRBJ2-7; D is perhaps TRBD2 (7 bases). Per germline, CDR1 SGHRS and CDR2 YFSETQ. The CDR3 totals 15 residues. Trimming removed 0 bases at V and 9 bases at J, with 19 bases between. The CDR3 nucleotides are TGCGCCAGCAGCTTGGGTACAGGGAGTCCGGGAGGGCAGTACTTC. It translates to CASSLGTGSPGGQYF.

CDR3 bases: TGTGCCAGCAGTGAGGTAACTAGCGGGAGCAGGGATACGCAGTATTTT. It codes for CASSEVTSGSRDTQYF. V gene TRBV6-1 combines with J gene TRBJ2-3, with 11 bases aligning to TRBD2. The CDR3 spans 16 residues. CDR1 is MNHNS, CDR2 SASEGT, per germline. V shed 3 bases, J shed 6 bases, and the junction held 8 bases outside the gene matches.

The rearrangement joins TRBV13 to TRBJ2-7, with TRBD1 matching 7 bases. V dropped 5 bases and J dropped 2; count of bases not matched to a gene: 6. Germline loops: CDR1 PRHDT, CDR2 FYEKMQ (reference sequence). The CDR3 runs 14 residues. The chain's CDR3 is CASSGDRDPYEQYF. CDR3 sequence (DNA): TGTGCCAGCAGCGGTGACAGGGACCCCTACGAGCAGTACTTC.

The rearrangement joins TRBV7-9 to TRBJ1-1; TRBD1 agrees at 9 bases. V gave up 5 bases and J gave up 8 bases; unmatched junction bases: 12. This CDR3 is 15 amino acids long. Germline CDR1 is SEHNR and CDR2 is FQNEAQ (reference sequence). In DNA form, the CDR3 reads TGTGCCAGCAGCCCGGACAGGGGCCGGGGTCCCGAAGCTTTCTTT. It yields the protein CASSPDRGRGPEAFF.